A selection of T cell receptor beta chains follows, all from one sample in a study of follicular helper T cells after annual influenza vaccination. Sequenced by immunoSEQ multiplex PCR; TCRdb stores in-frame clones only, minus some. The sample has 9,500 to 10,000 clones, under 90% seen once. The input for sequencing was CXCR5- memory CD4+ T cells sorted from blood, taken 7 days after influenza vaccination. The receptor set was obtained from an adult who received the influenza vaccine. Each CDR3 is given without its conserved first and last residue. Fields, in order: V gene, clone size, J gene, CDR3 protein. Clone size, where shown, is once, few, many, or a class for clones that have expanded.

TRBV19	once	TRBJ1-5	ASSRGPNQPQH
TRBV19	NA	TRBJ1-1	ASSISQGAGTEAF
TRBV4-3	NA	TRBJ1-2	ASSQDGSGVVGYT
TRBV5-5	NA	TRBJ2-1	ASRSGTGPLFPGEQF
TRBV19	NA	TRBJ1-2	ASSMGQGAWGYT
TRBV27	NA	TRBJ1-1	ASSFRENTEAF
TRBV19	NA	TRBJ1-5	ASAPQGFNQPQH
TRBV7-2	NA	TRBJ2-3	ASSLVSNTDTQY
TRBV7-9	NA	TRBJ1-3	ASSPGPISGNTIY
TRBV6-5	NA	TRBJ2-7	ASSYEGGHEQY
TRBV7-2	NA	TRBJ2-1	ASSLGVRGGLDEQF
TRBV19	NA	TRBJ2-3	ASSIFITDTQY
TRBV6-5	NA	TRBJ1-1	ASTGRAEAF
TRBV27	NA	TRBJ1-5	ASSSDRLSFQPQH
TRBV7-9	NA	TRBJ2-1	ASSLSAPLDEQF
TRBV5-1	NA	TRBJ2-3	ASSLISGITDTQY
TRBV29-1	NA	TRBJ2-5	SVRRSQETQY
TRBV6-6	NA	TRBJ1-2	ASSYGAGSIPT
TRBV9	NA	TRBJ1-3	ASSPGTSGASGNTIY
TRBV7-2	NA	TRBJ1-2	ASSPGQDYGYT
TRBV19	NA	TRBJ2-3	ASSIGSAGAGTDTQY
TRBV6-5	NA	TRBJ2-7	ASSYRQGASYEQY
TRBV4-1	NA	TRBJ2-3	ASSLQARTDTSTDTQY
TRBV6-5	few	TRBJ1-6	ASSYSTDGFGSPLH
TRBV6-5	NA	TRBJ2-2	ASRIQGAGTGELF
TRBV18	few	TRBJ2-7	ASSPQESEEQY
TRBV7-3	NA	TRBJ1-1	ASSFRENTEAF
TRBV7-3	NA	TRBJ2-2	ASSPGTTLPGELF
TRBV25-1	NA	TRBJ1-5	ASSNRDPNQPQH
TRBV6-5	NA	TRBJ1-2	ASSYSAQGVYGYT
TRBV2	NA	TRBJ1-2	ASSVQGAYGYT
TRBV19	NA	TRBJ1-5	ASSIADSRVGSNQPQH
TRBV7-9	NA	TRBJ1-6	ASSLAWGSPLH
TRBV6-5	NA	TRBJ2-5	ASSYSGVGGGETQY